These 16 T cell receptor beta chains were all obtained from the same sample, sequenced in a study of cytomegalovirus exposure and HLA in healthy donors. A multiplex PCR was run with 60 Vbeta primers and 13 Jbeta primers. Assay used: immunoSEQ multiplex PCR; TCRdb lists only in-frame clones, some missing. The data contain some 130,000 clones, roughly three quarters of them seen just once; the ten biggest clones take up 0.94%. The sequencing sample was made of PBMCs. The source of these receptors is a woman aged 60 to 75 in good health and CMV-seronegative.

This CDR3 reads CASYPGQGLDTGELFF. The CDR3 DNA reads TGCGCCAGTTATCCGGGACAGGGTTTAGACACCGGGGAGCTGTTTTTT. The rearrangement joins TRBV5-1 to TRBJ2-2; 9 positions match TRBD1. Trimming at V came to 8 bases and at J to 3 bases, leaving 11 bases not matched to a gene. This CDR3 has 16 amino acids. Germline V lookup: CDR1 SGHRS, CDR2 YFSETQ. Filled out from reference TRBV5-1 and TRBJ2-2, the complete variable domain reads KAGVTQTPRYLIKTRGQQVTLSCSPISGHRSVSWYQQTPGQGLQFLFEYFSETQRNKGNFPGRFSGRQFSNSRSEMNVSTLELGDSALYLCASYPGQGLDTGELFFGEGSRLTVL.

This clone was counted only a few times. V gene TRBV27 combines with J gene TRBJ2-5, with TRBD1 matching over 8 bases. Germline-derived CDR1 and CDR2 are MNHEY and SMNVEV (reference sequence). The CDR3 is 16 amino acids. V lost 0 bases to trimming and J lost 2 bases; unmatched junction nucleotides: 5. Here the CDR3 DNA reads TGTGCCAGCAGTTTATCGGACAGGGCAGGACAAGAGACCCAGTACTTC. This encodes CASSLSDRAGQETQYF.

V usage is TRBV18 and J usage is TRBJ1-1, with 9 bases lining up with TRBD1. Germline CDR1 KGHSH, CDR2 LQKENI. CDR3 length equals 15 residues. V dropped 4 bases and J dropped 0; count of bases not matched to a gene: 3. The CDR3 nucleotides are TGTGCCAGCTCACTGGGACAGGGTATGAACACTGAAGCTTTCTTT. Translation gives CASSLGQGMNTEAFF.

The CDR3 sequence: CASSDQGVNYGYTF. DNA for the CDR3: TGTGCCAGCAGTGACCAGGGGGTTAACTATGGCTACACCTTC. The chain employs TRBV25-1 and TRBJ1-2, with 7 bases that match TRBD1. There are 14 residues in the CDR3. V was pared by 3 bases and J by 1 base, with 2 bases of the junction left unmatched. Germline V gene lookup returns CDR1 MGHDK and CDR2 SYGVNS.

V usage is TRBV28 and J usage is TRBJ1-3; the D is unclear. Germline CDR1 is MDHEN and CDR2 is SYDVKM. The CDR3 has 14 residues. V lost 4 bases to trimming and J lost 2 bases, with 9 bases between them. The CDR3: CASSSPGAGNTIYF. Here the CDR3 DNA reads TGTGCCAGCAGTTCCCCCGGGGCTGGAAACACCATATATTTT. Variable domain in full (rest from reference TRBV28 and TRBJ1-3): DVKVTQSSRYLVKRTGEKVFLECVQDMDHENMFWYRQDPGLGLRLIYFSYDVKMKEKGDIPEGYSVSREKKERFSLILESASTNQTSMYLCASSSPGAGNTIYFGEGSWLTVV.

This clone was recorded only once. V gene TRBV7-3 combines with J gene TRBJ2-1, with 8 bases identical to TRBD2. The ends lost 5 bases at V and 5 bases at J; junction bases unmatched: 11. The CDR3 is 16 amino acids. From germline, CDR1 is SGHTA and CDR2 FQGTGA. CDR3 sequence: CASSGTSGAANNEQFF. The CDR3, as DNA: TGTGCCAGCAGCGGAACTAGCGGTGCAGCCAACAATGAGCAGTTCTTC.

The J gene is TRBJ1-2, the V gene TRBV6-5, with D perhaps TRBD1 (6 bases). Trimming left V 3 bases short and J 6 bases short, with 17 bases between. CDR1 and CDR2 (germline): MNHEY, SVGAGI. The CDR3 covers 15 residues. The DNA of the CDR3 is TGTGCCAGCAGTTATGGTCCGGGGGGCAGAGATGGCTACACCTTC. This encodes CASSYGPGGRDGYTF.

The rearrangement joins TRBV10-3 to TRBJ1-2, with 7 bases aligning to TRBD1. Germline-derived CDR1 and CDR2 are ENHRY and SYGVKD. The CDR3 loop spans 13 amino acids. Germline trimming cut 0 bases from V and 6 bases from J; bases unmatched to any gene: 1. CDR3 coding DNA: TGTGCCATCAGTGAGTCCGGACAGGATGGCTACACCTTC. This sequence encodes CAISESGQDGYTF.

This CDR3 reads CASRRTSGRRETQYF. The CDR3 region has the DNA TGTGCCAGCAGGCGGACTAGCGGGAGGAGAGAGACCCAGTACTTC. The V and J genes are TRBV6-1 and TRBJ2-5; 14 nucleotides match TRBD2. V lost 6 bases, J lost 4 bases, and 4 bases stayed unmatched. The CDR3 runs to 15 residues. Germline loops: CDR1 MNHNS, CDR2 SASEGT.

This clone was detected a few times. The chain links TRBV4-1 to TRBJ2-3; 14 bases are shared with TRBD2. CDR1 and CDR2 (germline): MGHRA, YSYEKL. V shed 2 bases, J shed 4 bases, and the junction held 11 bases outside the gene matches. This CDR3 has 19 amino acids. CDR3 loop: CASSQRGATSGGAADTQYF. CDR3 in DNA: TGCGCCAGCAGCCAAAGGGGGGCGACTAGCGGGGGGGCCGCAGATACGCAGTATTTT.

The chain uses TRBV7-9 and TRBJ1-1; the match to TRBD1 covers 7 bases. V shed 3 bases and J 5 bases; nucleotides not matched to a gene: 3. Germline V gene data show CDR1 as SEHNR and CDR2 as FQNEAQ (reference sequence). The CDR3 has 13 amino acids. The chain's CDR3 is CASSFQGGTEAFF. The CDR3 DNA reads as TGTGCCAGCAGCTTTCAGGGGGGTACTGAAGCTTTCTTT.

The chain uses TRBV27 and TRBJ2-7, with 9 bases fitting TRBD2. Trimming at V came to 4 bases and at J to 3 bases, leaving 7 bases not matched to a gene. Looked up from germline, CDR1 is MNHEY and CDR2 is SMNVEV (reference sequence). CDR3 length: 15 residues. The CDR3 sequence is CASSSVWTSVYEQYF. The CDR3 region has the DNA TGTGCCAGCAGTTCCGTCTGGACTAGCGTCTACGAGCAGTACTTC.

The chain employs TRBV5-1 and TRBJ2-7, with 9 bases that match TRBD2. V gave up 6 bases and J gave up 4 bases; unmatched junction bases: 11. The CDR3 has 15 residues. Germline V lookup: CDR1 SGHRS, CDR2 YFSETQ. The CDR3 protein is CASTENAGGSYEQYF. For the CDR3, the DNA is TGCGCCAGCACTGAAAACGCGGGGGGGAGTTACGAGCAGTACTTC.

This clone was observed a handful of times. The J gene is TRBJ1-4, the V gene TRBV6-6, with a possible D match to TRBD1 (5 bases). This CDR3 has 14 amino acids. With 5 bases removed from V and 5 bases from J, the gap between germline ends came to 12 bases. Germline-derived CDR1 and CDR2 are MNHNY and SVGAGI (reference sequence). DNA of the CDR3: TGTGCCAGCAGTGGTACGGGGGACAATGAAAAACTGTTTTTT. This sequence encodes CASSGTGDNEKLFF.

This clone has a single count. V usage is TRBV7-3 and J usage is TRBJ1-1, with D maybe TRBD1 (6 bases). V dropped 5 bases and J dropped 0 bases, with 16 bases sitting between them. Germline V lookup: CDR1 SGHTA, CDR2 FQGTGA. This CDR3 has 16 residues. As DNA, the CDR3 is TGTGCCAGCAGCCCGCAAGGAGGACAGTTGAACACTGAAGCTTTCTTT. Translation gives CASSPQGGQLNTEAFF. Combining the CDR3 with reference TRBV7-3 and TRBJ1-1 gives the whole variable domain GAGVSQTPSNKVTEKGKYVELRCDPISGHTALYWYRQSLGQGPEFLIYFQGTGAADDSGLPNDRFFAVRPEGSVSTLKIQRTERGDSAVYLCASSPQGGQLNTEAFFGQGTRLTVV.

The chain has TRBV19 and TRBJ1-6; TRBD1 agrees at 7 bases. Germline CDR1 is LNHDA and CDR2 is SQIVND (reference sequence). There are 14 residues in the CDR3. V was pared by 2 bases and J by 10 bases, with 5 bases of the junction left unmatched. CDR3 bases: TGTGCCAGTAGTATACAGGGGGATAGGTCACCCCTCCACTTT. Its protein product is CASSIQGDRSPLHF. Using reference TRBV19 and TRBJ1-6 for the parts outside the CDR3, the full variable domain is DGGITQSPKYLFRKEGQNVTLSCEQNLNHDAMYWYRQDPGQGLRLIYYSQIVNDFQKGDIAEGYSVSREKKESFPLTVTSAQKNPTAFYLCASSIQGDRSPLHFGNGTRLTVT.